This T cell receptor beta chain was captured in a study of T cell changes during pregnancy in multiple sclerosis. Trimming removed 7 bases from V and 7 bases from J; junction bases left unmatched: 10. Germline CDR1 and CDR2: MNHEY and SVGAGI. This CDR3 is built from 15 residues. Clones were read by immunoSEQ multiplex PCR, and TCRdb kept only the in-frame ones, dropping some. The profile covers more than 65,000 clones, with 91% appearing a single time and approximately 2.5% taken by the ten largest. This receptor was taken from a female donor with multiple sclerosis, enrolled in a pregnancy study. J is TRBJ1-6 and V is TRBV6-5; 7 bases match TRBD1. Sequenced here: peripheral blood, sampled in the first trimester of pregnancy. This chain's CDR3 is CASNPSGTENSPLHF. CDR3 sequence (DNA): TGTGCCAGCAACCCTTCCGGGACAGAGAATTCACCCCTCCACTTT.